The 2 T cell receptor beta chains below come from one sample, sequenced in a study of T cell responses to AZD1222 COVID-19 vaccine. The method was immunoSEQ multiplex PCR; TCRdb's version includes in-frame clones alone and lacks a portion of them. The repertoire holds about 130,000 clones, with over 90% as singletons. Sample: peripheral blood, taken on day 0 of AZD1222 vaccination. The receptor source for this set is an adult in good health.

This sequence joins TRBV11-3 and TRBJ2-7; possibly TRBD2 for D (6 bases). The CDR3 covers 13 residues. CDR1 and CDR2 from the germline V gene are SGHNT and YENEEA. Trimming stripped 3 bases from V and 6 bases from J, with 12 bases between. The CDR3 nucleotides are TGTGCCAGCAGCTTCCGCGGGGTATCCGAGCAGTACTTC. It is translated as CASSFRGVSEQYF.

The CDR3 reads CASGPPAGGRGTEAFF. The CDR3 DNA reads as TGTGCTAGTGGTCCCCCGGCAGGGGGCCGAGGAACTGAAGCTTTCTTT. The V gene is TRBV12-5, the J gene TRBJ1-1; 8 positions match TRBD1. With 5 bases clipped from V and 5 bases from J, the junction kept 13 bases outside the gene matches. This CDR3 has 16 amino acids. Germline V lookup: CDR1 LGHNT, CDR2 FRNRAP.